The TCR beta chain under discussion was sequenced for a study of blood T cell repertoires in COVID-19. Across the study: Samples of COVID-19 (acute and convalescent) were obtained from the United States, Italy and Spain. PBMCs, B-cell-depleted T cells, or T cells provided the cDNA or gDNA that made up the material.

The sample holds one count of this clone. Per the study methods: Reference gene primers were amplified, and this amplification served to estimate nucleated cell counts. The table came from immunoSEQ multiplex PCR; TCRdb's copy has only in-frame clones and leaves some out. That table supplies the V and J calls and clone size; D and trimming were determined from the DNA. In the table there are more than 85,000 clones, around nine tenths of which are singletons. Per the germline V gene, CDR1 is KGHSH and CDR2 is LQKENI. V was shortened by 3 bases and J by 2 bases, with 13 bases between the two germline ends. The CDR3 runs 16 residues.

Sequencing was performed on peripheral blood. The chain employs TRBV18 and TRBJ2-2; D gene uncertain. The sequence was collected from an elderly woman with acute or convalescent COVID-19. The CDR3 DNA reads TGTGCCAGCTCACCGTCAGTGGCAGAAAACACCGGGGAGCTGTTTTTT. This codes for CASSPSVAENTGELFF.